This T cell receptor (beta chain) was recovered during a study of read filtering for tumor transcriptome and immune sequencing. Study at large: Among patients, some 17 were male and 15 or so female, aged about 45 to 80 (mean around 66). IR-seq gave about 3.5 to 11 million TCR reads per sample; RNA-seq gave roughly 80 to 1,300. Whole-transcriptome libraries were prepared after DNase treatment. Study-level findings and limits: Roughly 82% of IR-seq clonotypes had a single read, yet these held approximately 3.5% of reads.

CDR3 length: 14 amino acids. V shed 4 bases and J shed 6 bases, with 13 bases lying between them. This library used approximately 390 ng RNA and molecular barcoded adaptors spanning alpha/delta and beta/gamma chains. MiXCR was run by TCRdb on the reads, yielding one entry per CDR3 protein. Of 75,000 to 95,000 distinct CDR3 sequences in the sample, roughly 21% were seen once. This clonotype was detected many times. Its specificity is unknown. The sample consisted of a population of CD138-negative cells sorted from bone marrow. This TCR came from a donor over 35 with multiple myeloma. The genes are TRBV12-3 or TRBV12-4 and TRBJ1-5; D is uncertain. The CDR3 region is CASSSVSGVQPQHF. As DNA, the CDR3 is TGTGCCAGCAGTTCTGTCAGCGGGGTTCAGCCCCAGCATTTT.